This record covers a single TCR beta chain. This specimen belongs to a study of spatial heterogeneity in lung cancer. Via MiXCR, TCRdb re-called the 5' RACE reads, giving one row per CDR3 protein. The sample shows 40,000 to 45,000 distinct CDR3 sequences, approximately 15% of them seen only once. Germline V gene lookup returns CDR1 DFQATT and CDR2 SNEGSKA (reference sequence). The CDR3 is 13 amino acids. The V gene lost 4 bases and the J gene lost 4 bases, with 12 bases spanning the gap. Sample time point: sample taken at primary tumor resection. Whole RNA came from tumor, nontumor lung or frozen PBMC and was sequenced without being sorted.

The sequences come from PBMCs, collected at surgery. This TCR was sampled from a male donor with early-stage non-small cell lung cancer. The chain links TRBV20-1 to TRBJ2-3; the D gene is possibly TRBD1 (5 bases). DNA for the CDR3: TGCAGTGCTACAGCCACAGGTCCAGATACGCAGTATTTT. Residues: CSATATGPDTQYF.